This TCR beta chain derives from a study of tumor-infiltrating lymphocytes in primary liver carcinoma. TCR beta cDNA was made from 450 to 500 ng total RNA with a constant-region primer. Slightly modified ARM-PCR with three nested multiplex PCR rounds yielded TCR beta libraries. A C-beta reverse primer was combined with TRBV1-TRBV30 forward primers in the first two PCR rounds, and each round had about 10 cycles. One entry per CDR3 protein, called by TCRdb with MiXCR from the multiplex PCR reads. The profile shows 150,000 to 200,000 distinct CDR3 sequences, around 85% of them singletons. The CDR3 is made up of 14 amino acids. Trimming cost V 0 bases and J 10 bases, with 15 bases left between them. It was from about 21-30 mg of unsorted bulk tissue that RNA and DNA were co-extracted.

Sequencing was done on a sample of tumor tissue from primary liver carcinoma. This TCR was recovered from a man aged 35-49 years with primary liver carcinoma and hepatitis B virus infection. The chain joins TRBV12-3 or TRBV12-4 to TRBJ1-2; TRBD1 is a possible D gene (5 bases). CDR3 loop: CASSLAPGRKDYTF. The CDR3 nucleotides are TGTGCCAGCAGTTTAGCCCCAGGGCGAAAGGACTACACCTTC.